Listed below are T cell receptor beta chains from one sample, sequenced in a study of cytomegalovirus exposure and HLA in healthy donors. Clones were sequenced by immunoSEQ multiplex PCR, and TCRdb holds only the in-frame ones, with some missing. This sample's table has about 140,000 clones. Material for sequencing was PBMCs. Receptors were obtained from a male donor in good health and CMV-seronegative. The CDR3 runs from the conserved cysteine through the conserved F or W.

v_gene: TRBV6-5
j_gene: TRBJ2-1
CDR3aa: CASSSGQASDNEQFF

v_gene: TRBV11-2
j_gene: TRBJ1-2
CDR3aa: CASSLEPGVYGYTF

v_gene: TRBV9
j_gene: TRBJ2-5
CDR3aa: CASSSQTGTLETQYF

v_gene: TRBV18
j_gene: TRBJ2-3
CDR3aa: CASSPSASGSRDTQYF

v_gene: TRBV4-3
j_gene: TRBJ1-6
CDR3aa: CASSQVTGYNSPLHF

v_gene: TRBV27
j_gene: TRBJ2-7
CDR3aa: CASKGFGEQYF

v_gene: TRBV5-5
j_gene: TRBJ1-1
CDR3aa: CASSFGQDTEAFF

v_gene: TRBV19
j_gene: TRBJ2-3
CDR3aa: CASSIDGLAGGTDTQYF

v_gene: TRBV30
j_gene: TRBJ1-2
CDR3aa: CAWSVVRGLFNGYTF

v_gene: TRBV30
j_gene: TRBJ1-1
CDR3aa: CAWSVYRGAEAFF

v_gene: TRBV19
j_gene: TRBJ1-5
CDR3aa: CASSILVGGSSNQPQHF

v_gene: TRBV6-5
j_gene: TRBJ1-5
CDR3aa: CASSYSGAPNQPQHF

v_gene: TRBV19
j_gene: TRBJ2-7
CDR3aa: CASSRSRDRGRYEQYF

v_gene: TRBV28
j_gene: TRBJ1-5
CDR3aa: CASSFFGRNQPQHF

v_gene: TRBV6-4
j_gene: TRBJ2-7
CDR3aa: CASSEGSGSSYEQYF

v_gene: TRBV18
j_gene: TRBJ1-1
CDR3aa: CASSPWDRGVNTEAFF

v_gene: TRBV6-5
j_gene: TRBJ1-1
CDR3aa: CASSQQRQGTEAFF

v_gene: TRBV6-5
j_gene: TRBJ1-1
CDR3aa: CASSYSGGDTEAFF

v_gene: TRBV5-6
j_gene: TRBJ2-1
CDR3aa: CASSPGTNYNEQFF

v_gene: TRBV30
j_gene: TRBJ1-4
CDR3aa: CAYGRGADTNEKLFF

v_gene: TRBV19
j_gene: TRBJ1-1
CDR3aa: CASSPPPDRGTEAFF

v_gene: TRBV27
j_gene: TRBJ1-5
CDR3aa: CASSPWTGGYQPQHF

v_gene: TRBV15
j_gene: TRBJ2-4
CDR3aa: CATSRGNGGLTEAKNIQYF

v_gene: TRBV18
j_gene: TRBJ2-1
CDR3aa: CASSPAPSSYNEQFF

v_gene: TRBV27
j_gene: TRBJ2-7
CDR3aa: CASSLGPTVGREQYF

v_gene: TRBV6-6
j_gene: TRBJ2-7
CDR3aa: CASSTAYEQYF

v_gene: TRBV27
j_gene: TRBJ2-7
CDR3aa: CASSLLESSYEQYF

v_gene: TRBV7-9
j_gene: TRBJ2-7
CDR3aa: CASSFSEVNKEQYF

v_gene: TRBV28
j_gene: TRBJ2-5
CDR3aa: CASSLAGGGGETQYF

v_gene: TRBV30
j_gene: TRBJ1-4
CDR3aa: CAWSLFGRANEKLFF

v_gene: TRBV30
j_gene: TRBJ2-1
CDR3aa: CASSGLIYNEQFF

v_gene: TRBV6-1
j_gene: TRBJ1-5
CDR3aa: CASSEFRGGSRNQPQHF

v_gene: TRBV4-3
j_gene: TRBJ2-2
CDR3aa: CASSQVAGGIGELFF

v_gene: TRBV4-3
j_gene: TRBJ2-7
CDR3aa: CASSQLAGSAYEQYF

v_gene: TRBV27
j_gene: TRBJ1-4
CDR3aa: CASSSSPGTNEKLFF

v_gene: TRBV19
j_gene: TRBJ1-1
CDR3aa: CAHWGLKAFF

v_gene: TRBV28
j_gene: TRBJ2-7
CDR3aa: CASTDLAGVYEQYF

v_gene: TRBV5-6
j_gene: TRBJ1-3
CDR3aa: CASSPGQFTGNTIYF

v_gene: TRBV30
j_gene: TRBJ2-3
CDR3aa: CAWSLGGTDTQYF

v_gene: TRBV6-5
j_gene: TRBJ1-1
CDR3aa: CASSWTVSSTEAFF

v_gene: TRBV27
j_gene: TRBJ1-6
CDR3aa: CASSPVPYNSPLHF

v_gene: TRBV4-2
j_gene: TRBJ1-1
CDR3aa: CASSPQFMNTEAFF

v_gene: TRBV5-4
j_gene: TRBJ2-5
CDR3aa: CASSLPSGGHDTQYF